This T cell receptor (beta chain) was obtained from a study of cytomegalovirus exposure and HLA in healthy donors. J gave up 3 bases and V 4 bases, and 6 bases lay outside the gene matches. Per germline, CDR1 LNHDA and CDR2 SQIVND (reference sequence). The CDR3 runs 16 residues. Researchers ran the PCR with 60 Vbeta and 13 Jbeta primers. Profiled with immunoSEQ multiplex PCR; TCRdb holds only in-frame clones, not every one. Altogether some 140,000 clones are present, approximately 71% being singletons, with the ten largest covering 0.94%. With regard to this clone: No antigen is known for it.

Broader study findings: About 87% or about 30% of the time was how often most TCR beta V segments were productive, according to an earlier analysis. Later analysis identified a missense DCLRE1C variant that was linked to TCR beta V- and J-gene trimming. Under in vitro conditions, a few CMV-associated chains were confirmed as specific for CMV antigens.

The source material was PBMCs. This sequence joins TRBV19 and TRBJ2-5; 12 bases line up with TRBD2. The receptor was derived from a woman aged 60-70 years in good health and CMV-seronegative. The CDR3 spells CASSSGRTSGKETQYF. CDR3 sequence (DNA): TGTGCCAGTAGTAGCGGAAGGACTAGCGGGAAAGAGACCCAGTACTTC. Complete variable domain (other parts from reference TRBV19 and TRBJ2-5): DGGITQSPKYLFRKEGQNVTLSCEQNLNHDAMYWYRQDPGQGLRLIYYSQIVNDFQKGDIAEGYSVSREKKESFPLTVTSAQKNPTAFYLCASSSGRTSGKETQYFGPGTRLLVL.